The clone carrying this TCR beta chain has a count of ten or more. Its target is not known. TCRdb processed the RT-PCR reads anew with MiXCR; each CDR3 protein has one entry. The table records approximately 490,000 distinct CDR3 sequences, roughly 7.6% of them present only once. Germline V lookup: CDR1 SGHNT, CDR2 YYREEE (reference sequence). This CDR3 has 15 amino acids. V was shortened by 2 bases and J by 3 bases, with 11 bases between the two germline ends. This entry comes from a study of response to subunit inactivated influenza vaccine. Points from the study as a whole: Authors suggested each seasonal influenza vaccination recruits few new T cells.

The rearrangement uses TRBV5-4 and TRBJ2-2; D is perhaps TRBD1 (5 bases). The material sequenced was PBMCs from blood, taken less than 30 months after vaccination. The sequence was obtained from a man aged 50-75 years who received an inactivated influenza vaccine. The CDR3 region is CASSFPTAHTGELFF. The CDR3 DNA follows: TGTGCCAGCAGCTTTCCGACAGCCCACACCGGGGAGCTGTTTTTT. Using reference TRBV5-4 and TRBJ2-2 for the parts outside the CDR3, the full variable domain is ETGVTQSPTHLIKTRGQQVTLRCSSQSGHNTVSWYQQALGQGPQFIFQYYREEENGRGNFPPRFSGLQFPNYSSELNVNALELDDSALYLCASSFPTAHTGELFFGEGSRLTVL.